This TCR beta chain originates from a study of T cell clones after liver transplantation (dated by TCRdb to between 2018 and 2021). Broadly, across the study: Samples were obtained from ITN030ST, a randomized trial in which withdrawal of immunosuppression was attempted within 2 years of liver transplantation. The subjects received no induction therapy and were kept on standard immunosuppression until randomization at 12-24 months post-transplant. After a pre-transplant mixed lymphocyte reaction, TCRbeta sequencing was used to pinpoint donor-reactive T cell clones, which were subsequently tracked in post-transplant blood. Three of the eight recipients were HCV-positive; the others were transplanted for non-autoimmune, non-viral indications. A cohort of 8 liver transplant recipients was studied, of whom 3 were classified as tolerant and 5 as non-tolerant. Blood samples were collected pre-transplant, then pre-randomization ahead of withdrawal, and finally post-randomization once withdrawal had either been completed or failed. As an antigen-independent comparator for donor-reactive sequences, third party-reactive TCRbeta sequences were also identified from pre-transplant MLRs. Tolerance was defined as complete immunosuppression withdrawal for at least one year with no rise in liver enzymes beyond twice the upper limit of normal.

High-throughput TCRbeta CDR3 sequencing of frozen genomic DNA was performed by immunoSEQ, with PCR amplification, mapping, bias correction and internal controls included. The source study handled its data this way. Productive rearrangements were kept, and unique TCRbeta sequences were defined by CDR3 nucleotide sequence plus V and J gene. For classification of a sequence as donor-reactive, at least 5-fold expansion in CFSE-low cells relative to unstimulated pre-transplant cells and a frequency of at least 0.01% were required. Minimum frequency thresholds were set for each subject on the basis of the unstimulated sample with the lowest template count, so that a detection power of at least 90% was ensured. Jensen-Shannon divergence between the top 1000 TCRbeta sequences after and before transplant was used to measure repertoire turnover. Changes in detection of donor-reactive sequences were tested with two-sided Fisher's exact tests. TCRdb re-hosts the immuneACCESS table, in-frame sequences only. Its copies lack some clones; in the studies checked, an unresolved V gene accounts for under half of them, and the cause for the rest is not known. That table supplies the V and J calls and clone size; D and trimming were determined from the DNA. This sample lists about 51,000 clones; roughly 70% were detected once. Together, the top ten hold about a tenth of the sample.

Unstimulated PBMCs, after thawing, were stained for CD3, CD4 and CD8 and then FACS-sorted into CD3+CD4+ and CD3+CD8+ populations. All 8 studied subjects were randomized to withdrawal of immunosuppression. Genomic DNA was isolated with the Qiagen DNeasy Blood and Tissue Kit. As concerns this clone: Its antigen is currently not known. No qualities accompany the bases; no much larger clone lies one base away.

The full study reports these points: Because of small, heterogeneous patient numbers and non-standardized post-transplant time points, the conclusions were only preliminary. Low numbers of available donor cells limited the measurable donor-reactive repertoire in two subjects. In most of the 8 subjects, regardless of tolerance or HCV status, circulating donor-reactive CD4 TCRbeta sequences dropped significantly post-transplant. Because no allograft tissue specimens were available, donor-reactive T cells may have migrated into the graft instead of being deleted. Donor-reactive sequences declined more than third party-reactive ones, suggesting partial antigen-specific deletion unrelated to withdrawal success. After accounting for repertoire turnover, donor-reactive detection was significantly reduced in 7 of 8 subjects for CD4 and 8 of 8 for CD8.

The TCR originated in a human patient who received a liver transplant. Following a transplant, some T cells may be graft donor cells, not patient cells. The sample here was CD4+ T cells from blood, taken approximately 54 months after liver transplant.

The CDR3 region has the sequence CASSLVGGADTQYF. The bases read TGTGCCAGCAGCTTAGTAGGGGGGGCCGATACGCAGTATTTT. This chain joins TRBV7-2 to TRBJ2-3; a tentative D match to TRBD2 spans 7 bases. V and J lose 1 base and 6 bases, and a span of 11 bases separates them. The CDR3 has 14 amino acids, counting the end cysteine and phenylalanine. The kept DNA is CDR3 alone, 42 bases in frame from the first base. Per the germline V gene, SGHTA is the CDR1 and FQGNSA is the CDR2. Reference TRBV7-2 and TRBJ2-3 genes cover what lies past the CDR3, so the full variable domain is GAGVSQSPSNKVTEKGKDVELRCDPISGHTALYWYRQSLGQGLEFLIYFQGNSAPDKSGLPSDRFSAERTGGSVSTLTIQRTQQEDSAVYLCASSLVGGADTQYFGPGTRLTVL.